The subject of this entry is one T cell receptor (beta chain). This clonotype was counted many times. No cognate antigen has been identified for it. No per-base quality is available; no much larger clone lies one base away. Flow cytometry had shown CD8+CD57+ cell expansion in the patients selected for sequencing. Severe acquired aplastic anemia was diagnosed in all patients according to International Study of Aplastic Anemia and Agranulocytosis and Camitta criteria. Patients had received no therapy at the time of blood sampling. The study deep-sequenced TCR repertoires of sorted CD4+ and CD8+ blood T cells from severe aplastic anemia patients and healthy subjects. In the USA, patient enrollment took place under clinicaltrials.gov protocols 00001620, 01623167, 00001397, 00071045, 00081523 and 00961064. Ficoll-Paque density gradient centrifugation was used to isolate peripheral blood mononuclear cells. Before DNA extraction, CD4+ and CD8+ T cells were sorted with FACS or magnetic beads.

Genomic DNA was used as template for profiling of TCR beta VDJ combinations and CDR3 sequences. An Illumina HiSeq 2000 was used for TCR repertoire sequencing. As for how the authors treated the data: TRBV/TRBJ rearrangement plots, CDR3 size and DJ length profiles, and Simpson's diversity index were used to evaluate the repertoires. The most abundant DNA sequence in the deep sequencing data was defined as the immunodominant clone. CDR3 amino acid sequences were screened for sharing across subjects and were compared with published repertoires and the VDJdb database. TCRdb ran its own pipeline on the public reads, namely fastp trimming at Q25 and MiXCR clone calling, and kept in-frame beta chains. Identical CDR3 protein sequences are pooled into one entry, listed with their most common genes and DNA. V and J calls and clone size were set by TCRdb, not the authors. The sample has 150,000 to 160,000 distinct CDR3 sequences on record, over 50% of them singletons. Of the sample, 10% to 15% is held by the ten largest clones.

These data originate in a study of CD8+CD57+ T cells in acquired aplastic anemia listed by TCRdb under 2018. About the investigation overall: DNA extracted from sorted CD4+ and CD8+ cells had a mean of about 3.2 ug, with a range of roughly 0.2 to 27.4 ug. A CD8+CD57+ expansion meant a frequency higher than the mean frequency seen in healthy subjects.

V was cut back by 6 bases and J by 2 bases, leaving a gap of 15 bases between them. The CDR3, from cysteine to phenylalanine, totals 14 residues. Solely the CDR3 DNA is kept, with 42 bases framed from the first base. Sequences SGHDT (CDR1) and YYEEEE (CDR2) are obtained from the germline V gene. On the study overall, not on this receptor specifically: Between patients and healthy controls, no significant difference in CD8+ Simpson's diversity was found (P=0.060). Roughly 30 CD8+ CDR3 sequences were found to be shared between patients and controls, but these sequences appeared to be highly expressed in patients and within the immunodominant clones of the patients.

The sample consisted of sorted CD4+, CD8+, or CD8+CD57+ T cells (not recorded which) from PBMCs. This clonotype was sampled from a human donor with aplastic anemia. The rearrangement joined TRBV5-6 to TRBJ2-7; the D gene is unclear. The DNA sequence follows: TGTGCCAGCACCACCGCCGGTCTGACCTACGAGCAGTACTTC. It is translated as CASTTAGLTYEQYF.